The 12 T cell receptor beta chains listed next were all sequenced from one sample in a study of naive and memory T cell subsets. Study conclusions and caveats: Especially in CD8 cells, naive repertoires contained a few larger clonotypes, possibly CD45RA-re-expressing memory cells.

An equimolar mix of two oligonucleotides served as the beta constant-region primer for TRBC1 and TRBC2. Four rounds of PCR amplified the ligated cDNA using nested alpha and beta constant-region primers plus SP2. TCRdb fed the UMI-ligation and nested PCR reads into MiXCR, producing one record per CDR3 protein. The top ten hold 0.5% to 0.75% of the sample, which has 120,000 to 150,000 distinct CDR3 sequences, approximately 21% seen once. No antigens are known for them. Material: naive CD8+ T cells from blood. The origin of the receptors is a human donor in good health.

The chain joins TRBV29-1 to TRBJ2-1; 9 nucleotides match TRBD2. CDR3 length equals 15 residues. J was trimmed by 7 bases and V by 3 bases; bases with no gene match: 10. From germline, CDR1 is SQVTM and CDR2 ANQGSEA. The CDR3 spells CSVERIAGVSNEQFF. CDR3 DNA: TGCAGCGTTGAGCGGATAGCGGGAGTTAGTAATGAGCAGTTCTTC.

This clonotype turned up a few times. V usage is TRBV9 and J usage is TRBJ1-2; 8 bases align to TRBD1. In germline, CDR1 is SGDLS, CDR2 YYNGEE. The ends lost 3 bases at V and 2 bases at J; junction bases unmatched: 3. The CDR3 has 14 residues. CDR3 in amino acids: CASSARDRNYGYTF. CDR3 bases: TGTGCCAGCAGCGCCCGGGACAGGAACTATGGCTACACCTTC.

The CDR3 spells CASSCPPELAGGTDTQYF. CDR3 DNA: TGTGCCAGCAGTTGCCCCCCCGAACTAGCGGGGGGCACAGATACGCAGTATTTT. V and J are TRBV28 and TRBJ2-3; 11 positions match TRBD2. The length of the CDR3 is 18 residues. The V segment lost 4 bases and the J segment 1 base; nucleotides outside the gene matches: 10. Germline CDR1 and CDR2: MDHEN and SYDVKM.

This chain joins TRBV6-2 or TRBV6-3 and TRBJ2-7; 9 bases are a match to TRBD2. The CDR3 covers 16 residues. Unmatched junction bases numbered 8, after V lost 2 bases and J lost 3 bases. Per germline, CDR1 MNHEY and CDR2 SVGEGT. The CDR3 is CASSYGPRREGYEQYF. CDR3 sequence (DNA): TGTGCCAGCAGTTACGGTCCGAGGCGGGAGGGCTACGAGCAGTACTTC.

The chain employs TRBV7-2 and TRBJ2-1; D is undetermined. CDR3 length: 10 residues. The germline CDR1 and CDR2 sequences are SGHTA and FQGNSA. Trimming took off 6 bases at V and 10 bases at J, with 7 bases between the two ends. In DNA form, the CDR3 reads TGTGCCAGCAGGAAAGGGGAGCAGTTCTTC. Translation: CASRKGEQFF.

The genes are TRBV9 and TRBJ1-3; no clear D. V lost 3 bases and J 1 base, leaving 11 bases between the germline ends. The CDR3 length is 15 residues. In germline, CDR1 is SGDLS, CDR2 YYNGEE. CDR3 sequence (DNA): TGTGCCAGCAGCGCCGAGGGTAGGTCTGGAAACACCATATATTTT. The encoded protein is CASSAEGRSGNTIYF. The full variable domain, completed using reference TRBV9 and TRBJ1-3, is DSGVTQTPKHLITATGQRVTLRCSPRSGDLSVYWYQQSLDQGLQFLIQYYNGEERAKGNILERFSAQQFPDLHSELNLSSLELGDSALYFCASSAEGRSGNTIYFGEGSWLTVV.

The chain employs TRBV12-3 or TRBV12-4 and TRBJ2-7; D gene uncertain. Trimming removed 6 bases from V and 6 bases from J, with 9 bases in between. This CDR3 spans 11 amino acids. CDR3 sequence (DNA): TGTGCCAGCAGCACCTCAAGCGAGCAGTACTTC. Amino acid sequence: CASSTSSEQYF.

This clonotype showed up just a few times. V is TRBV6-1 and J is TRBJ2-7, with 8 bases lining up with TRBD2. Germline trimming cut 7 bases from V and 3 bases from J; bases unmatched to any gene: 14. The CDR3 has 16 amino acids. Germline V gene data show CDR1 as MNHNS and CDR2 as SASEGT. The CDR3 sequence: CASTLDGRGAVYEQYF. CDR3 coding DNA: TGTGCCAGCACCCTCGACGGGAGGGGCGCAGTCTACGAGCAGTACTTC.

V is TRBV4-3 and J is TRBJ2-7; perhaps TRBD2 as D (6 bases). The CDR3 length is 14 residues. Per germline, CDR1 LGHNA and CDR2 YSLEER. Trimming left V 0 bases short and J 6 bases short, with 12 bases between. The CDR3 spells CASSQDTGGLEQYF. The CDR3 DNA reads TGCGCCAGCAGCCAAGATACTGGAGGGCTCGAGCAGTACTTC.

This clonotype was counted only a few times. The rearrangement joins TRBV28 to TRBJ2-3, with D unclear. The CDR3 contains 14 residues. V lost 5 bases and J lost 1, with 10 bases in between. Germline CDR1 and CDR2: MDHEN and SYDVKM. CDR3 residues: CASSLTRGTDTQYF. As DNA, the CDR3 is TGTGCCAGCAGTCTAACTCGGGGCACAGATACGCAGTATTTT.

The V and J genes are TRBV4-1 and TRBJ2-7; TRBD1 aligns across 7 bases. CDR3 length: 15 residues. CDR1 and CDR2 from the germline V gene are MGHRA and YSYEKL. J lost 3 bases, V lost 4 bases, and 9 bases had no gene match. The CDR3 DNA sequence: TGCGCCAGCAGCCTGTCGGGACAGCGGATCTACGAGCAGTACTTC. Its translation is CASSLSGQRIYEQYF.

This clonotype was counted between two and nine times. The gene calls are TRBV28 and TRBJ2-1, with D uncertain. Germline CDR1 MDHEN, CDR2 SYDVKM. V lost 4 bases and J 9 bases, leaving 7 bases between the germline ends. The CDR3 runs 11 residues. CDR3 nucleotides: TGTGCCAGCAGTTGGGAAATTGAGCAGTTCTTC. Its translation: CASSWEIEQFF.